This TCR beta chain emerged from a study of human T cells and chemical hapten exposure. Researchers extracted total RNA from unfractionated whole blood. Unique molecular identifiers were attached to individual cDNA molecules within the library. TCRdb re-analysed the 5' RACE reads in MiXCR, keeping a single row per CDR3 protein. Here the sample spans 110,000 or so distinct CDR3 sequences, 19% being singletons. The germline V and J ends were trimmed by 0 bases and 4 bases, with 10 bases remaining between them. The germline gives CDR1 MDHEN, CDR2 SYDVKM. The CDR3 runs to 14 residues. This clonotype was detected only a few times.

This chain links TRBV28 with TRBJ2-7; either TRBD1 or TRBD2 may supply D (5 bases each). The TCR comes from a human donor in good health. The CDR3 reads CASSLWQGGYEQYF. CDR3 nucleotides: TGTGCCAGCAGTTTATGGCAGGGCGGGTACGAGCAGTACTTC.